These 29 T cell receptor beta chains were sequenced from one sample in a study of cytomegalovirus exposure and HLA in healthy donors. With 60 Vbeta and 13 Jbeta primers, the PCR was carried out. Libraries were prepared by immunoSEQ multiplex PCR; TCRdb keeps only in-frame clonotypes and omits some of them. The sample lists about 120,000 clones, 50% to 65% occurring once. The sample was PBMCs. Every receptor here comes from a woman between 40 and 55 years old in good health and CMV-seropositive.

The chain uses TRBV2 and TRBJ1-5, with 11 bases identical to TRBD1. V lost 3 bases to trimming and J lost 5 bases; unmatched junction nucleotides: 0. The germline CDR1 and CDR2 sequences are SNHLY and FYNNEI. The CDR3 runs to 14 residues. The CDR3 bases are TGTGCCAGCAGTGAGGACAGGGGGCATCAGCCCCAGCATTTT. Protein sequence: CASSEDRGHQPQHF.

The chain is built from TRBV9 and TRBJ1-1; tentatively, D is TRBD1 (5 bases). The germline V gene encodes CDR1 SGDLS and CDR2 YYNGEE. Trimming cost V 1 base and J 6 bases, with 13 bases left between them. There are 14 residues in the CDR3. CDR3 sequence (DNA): TGTGCCAGCAGCGTACGTCGGGAGGGACCTGAAGCTTTCTTT. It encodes CASSVRREGPEAFF.

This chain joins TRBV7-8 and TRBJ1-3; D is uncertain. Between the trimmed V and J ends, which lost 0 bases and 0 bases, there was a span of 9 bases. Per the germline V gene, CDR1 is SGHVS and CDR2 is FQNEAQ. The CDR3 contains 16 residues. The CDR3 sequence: CASSLAPLSSGNTIYF. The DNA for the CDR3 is TGTGCCAGCAGCTTAGCTCCCCTGAGCTCTGGAAACACCATATATTTT.

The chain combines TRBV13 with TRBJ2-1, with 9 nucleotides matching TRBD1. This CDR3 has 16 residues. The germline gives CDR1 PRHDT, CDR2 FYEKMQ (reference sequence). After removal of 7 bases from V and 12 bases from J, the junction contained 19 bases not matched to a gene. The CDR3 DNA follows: TGTGCCAGCACTTTAGACGGGGACAGGGTAAAGGGGGTGCAGTTCTTC. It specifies CASTLDGDRVKGVQFF. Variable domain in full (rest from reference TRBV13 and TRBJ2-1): AAGVIQSPRHLIKEKRETATLKCYPIPRHDTVYWYQQGPGQDPQFLISFYEKMQSDKGSIPDRFSAQQFSDYHSELNMSSLELGDSALYFCASTLDGDRVKGVQFFGPGTRLTVL.

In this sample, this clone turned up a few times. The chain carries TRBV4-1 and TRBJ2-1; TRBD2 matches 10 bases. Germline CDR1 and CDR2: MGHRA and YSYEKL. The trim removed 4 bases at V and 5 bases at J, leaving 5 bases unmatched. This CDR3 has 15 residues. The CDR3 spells CASSRTGLANNEQFF. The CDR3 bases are TGCGCCAGCAGCCGTACGGGACTAGCGAACAATGAGCAGTTCTTC.

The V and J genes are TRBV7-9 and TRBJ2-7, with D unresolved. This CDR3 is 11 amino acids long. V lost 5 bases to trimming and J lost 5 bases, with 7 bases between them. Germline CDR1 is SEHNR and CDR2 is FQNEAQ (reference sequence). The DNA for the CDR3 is TGTGCCAGCAGCGCTAATGACGAGCAGTACTTC. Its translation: CASSANDEQYF. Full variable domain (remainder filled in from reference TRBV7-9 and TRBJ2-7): DTGVSQNPRHKITKRGQNVTFRCDPISEHNRLYWYRQTLGQGPEFLTYFQNEAQLEKSRLLSDRFSAERPKGSFSTLEIQRTEQGDSAMYLCASSANDEQYFGPGTRLTVT.

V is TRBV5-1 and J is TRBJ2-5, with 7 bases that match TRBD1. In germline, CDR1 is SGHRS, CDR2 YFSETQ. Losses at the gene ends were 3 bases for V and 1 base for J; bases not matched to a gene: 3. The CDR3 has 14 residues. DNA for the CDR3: TGCGCCAGCAGCTCCGGGACAGCCCAAGAGACCCAGTACTTC. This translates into CASSSGTAQETQYF.

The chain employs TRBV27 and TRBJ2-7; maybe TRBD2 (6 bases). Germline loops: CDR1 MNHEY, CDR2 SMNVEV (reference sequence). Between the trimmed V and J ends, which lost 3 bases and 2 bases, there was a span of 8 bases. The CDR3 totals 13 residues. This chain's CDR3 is CASSFGGTYEQYF. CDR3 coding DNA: TGTGCCAGCAGTTTCGGCGGGACCTACGAGCAGTACTTC.

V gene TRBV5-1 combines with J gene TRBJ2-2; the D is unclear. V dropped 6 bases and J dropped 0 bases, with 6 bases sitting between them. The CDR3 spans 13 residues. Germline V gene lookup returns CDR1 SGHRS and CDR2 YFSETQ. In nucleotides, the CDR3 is TGCGCCAGCAAGAGAGCGAACACCGGGGAGCTGTTTTTT. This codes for CASKRANTGELFF.

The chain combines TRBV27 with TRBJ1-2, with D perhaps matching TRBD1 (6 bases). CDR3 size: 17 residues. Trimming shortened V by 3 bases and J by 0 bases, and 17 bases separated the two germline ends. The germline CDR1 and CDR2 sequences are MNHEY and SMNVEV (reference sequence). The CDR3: CASSFFAPGQANYGYTF. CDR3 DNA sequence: TGTGCCAGCAGTTTCTTCGCACCGGGACAAGCTAACTATGGCTACACCTTC.

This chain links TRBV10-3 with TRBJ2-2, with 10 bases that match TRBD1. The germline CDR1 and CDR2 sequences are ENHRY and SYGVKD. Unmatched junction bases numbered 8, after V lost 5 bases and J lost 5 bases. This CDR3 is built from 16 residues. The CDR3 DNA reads TGTGCCATCAGTCCCGGGACAGGGGTCGAGACCGGGGAGCTGTTTTTT. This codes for CAISPGTGVETGELFF.

The CDR3 DNA follows: TGTGCCAGCAGCTTCGGGAGCTCCTACGAGCAGTACTTC. Translating gives CASSFGSSYEQYF. The rearrangement uses TRBV11-2 and TRBJ2-7, with D tentatively TRBD2 (6 bases). CDR3 size: 13 residues. CDR1 SGHAT and CDR2 FQNNGV come from the germline V gene. The V gene lost 3 bases and the J gene lost 0 bases, with 6 bases spanning the gap.

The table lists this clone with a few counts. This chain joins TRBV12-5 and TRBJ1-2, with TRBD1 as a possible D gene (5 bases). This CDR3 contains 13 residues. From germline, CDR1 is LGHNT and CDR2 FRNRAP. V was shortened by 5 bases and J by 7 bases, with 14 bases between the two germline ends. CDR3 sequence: CASGVQVVGGYTF. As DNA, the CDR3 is TGTGCTAGTGGTGTACAGGTGGTCGGTGGCTACACCTTC.

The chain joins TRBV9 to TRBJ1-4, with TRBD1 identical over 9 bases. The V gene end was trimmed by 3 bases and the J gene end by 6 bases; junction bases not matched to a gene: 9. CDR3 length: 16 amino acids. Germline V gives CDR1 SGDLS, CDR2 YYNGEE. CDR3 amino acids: CASSERQGGIYEKLFF. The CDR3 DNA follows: TGTGCCAGCAGCGAACGACAGGGGGGTATATATGAAAAACTGTTTTTT.

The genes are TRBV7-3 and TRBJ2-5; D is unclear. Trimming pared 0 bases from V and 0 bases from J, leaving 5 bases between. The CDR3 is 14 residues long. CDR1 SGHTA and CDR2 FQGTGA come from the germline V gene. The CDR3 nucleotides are TGTGCCAGCAGCTTAACCGGGTACCAAGAGACCCAGTACTTC. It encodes CASSLTGYQETQYF. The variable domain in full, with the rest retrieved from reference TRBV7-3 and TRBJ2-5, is GAGVSQTPSNKVTEKGKYVELRCDPISGHTALYWYRQSLGQGPEFLIYFQGTGAADDSGLPNDRFFAVRPEGSVSTLKIQRTERGDSAVYLCASSLTGYQETQYFGPGTRLLVL.

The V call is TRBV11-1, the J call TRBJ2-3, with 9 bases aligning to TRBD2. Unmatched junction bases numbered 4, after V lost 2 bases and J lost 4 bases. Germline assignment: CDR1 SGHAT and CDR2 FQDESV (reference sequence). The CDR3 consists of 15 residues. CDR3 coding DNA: TGTGCCAGCAGCTTATTGACTAGCGGTCCAGATACGCAGTATTTT. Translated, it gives CASSLLTSGPDTQYF.

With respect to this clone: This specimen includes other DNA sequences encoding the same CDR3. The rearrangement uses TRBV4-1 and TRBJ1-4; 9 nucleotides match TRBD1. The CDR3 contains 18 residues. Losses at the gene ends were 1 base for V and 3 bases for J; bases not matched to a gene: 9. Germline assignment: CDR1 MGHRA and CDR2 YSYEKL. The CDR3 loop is CASSQAGTGLWANEKLFF. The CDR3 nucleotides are TGCGCCAGCAGCCAAGCCGGGACAGGGCTTTGGGCTAATGAAAAACTGTTTTTT.

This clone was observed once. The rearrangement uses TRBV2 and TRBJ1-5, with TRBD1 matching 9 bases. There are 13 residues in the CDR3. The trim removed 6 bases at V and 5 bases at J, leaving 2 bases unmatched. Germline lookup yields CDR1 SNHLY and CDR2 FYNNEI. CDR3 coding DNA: TGTGCCAGCAGGGACAGGGGCGATCAGCCCCAGCATTTT. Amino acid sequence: CASRDRGDQPQHF.

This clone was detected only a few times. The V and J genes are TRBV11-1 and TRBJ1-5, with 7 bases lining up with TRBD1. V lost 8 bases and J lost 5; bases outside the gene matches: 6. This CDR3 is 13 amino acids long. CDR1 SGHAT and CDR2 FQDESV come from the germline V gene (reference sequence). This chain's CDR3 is CASATGVDQPQHF. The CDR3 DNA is TGTGCCAGCGCCACAGGGGTTGATCAGCCCCAGCATTTT.

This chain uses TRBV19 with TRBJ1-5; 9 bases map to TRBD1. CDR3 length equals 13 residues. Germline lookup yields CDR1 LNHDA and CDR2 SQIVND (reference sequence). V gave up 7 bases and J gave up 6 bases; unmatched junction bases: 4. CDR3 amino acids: CASTDRGGQPQHF. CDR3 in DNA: TGTGCCAGTACGGACAGGGGAGGTCAGCCCCAGCATTTT. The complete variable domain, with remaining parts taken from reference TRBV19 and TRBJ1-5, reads DGGITQSPKYLFRKEGQNVTLSCEQNLNHDAMYWYRQDPGQGLRLIYYSQIVNDFQKGDIAEGYSVSREKKESFPLTVTSAQKNPTAFYLCASTDRGGQPQHFGDGTRLSIL.

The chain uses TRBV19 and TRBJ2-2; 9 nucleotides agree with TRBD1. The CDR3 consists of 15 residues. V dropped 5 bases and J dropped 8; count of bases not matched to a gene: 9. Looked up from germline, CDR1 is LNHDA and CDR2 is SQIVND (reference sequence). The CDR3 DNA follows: TGTGCCAGTAGTGCAACCGGGACAGGGTTTGGGGAGCTGTTTTTT. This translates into CASSATGTGFGELFF.

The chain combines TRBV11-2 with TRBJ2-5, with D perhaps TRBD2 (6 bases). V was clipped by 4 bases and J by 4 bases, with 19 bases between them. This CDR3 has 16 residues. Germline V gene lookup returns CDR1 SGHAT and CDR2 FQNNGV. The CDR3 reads CASSSFLGGGLETQYF. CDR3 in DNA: TGTGCCAGCAGCTCTTTTTTGGGAGGCGGGTTAGAGACCCAGTACTTC.

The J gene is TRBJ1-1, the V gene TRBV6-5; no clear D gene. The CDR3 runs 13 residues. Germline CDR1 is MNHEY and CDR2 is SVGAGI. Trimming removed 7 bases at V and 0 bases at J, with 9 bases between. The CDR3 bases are TGTGCCAGCACCACTCTACTGAACACTGAAGCTTTCTTT. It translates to CASTTLLNTEAFF.

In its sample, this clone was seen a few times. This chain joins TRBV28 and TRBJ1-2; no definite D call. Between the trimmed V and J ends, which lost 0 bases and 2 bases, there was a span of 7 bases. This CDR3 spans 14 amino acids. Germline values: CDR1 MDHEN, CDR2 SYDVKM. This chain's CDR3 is CASSLWHKNYGYTF. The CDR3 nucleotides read TGTGCCAGCAGTTTATGGCACAAAAACTATGGCTACACCTTC.

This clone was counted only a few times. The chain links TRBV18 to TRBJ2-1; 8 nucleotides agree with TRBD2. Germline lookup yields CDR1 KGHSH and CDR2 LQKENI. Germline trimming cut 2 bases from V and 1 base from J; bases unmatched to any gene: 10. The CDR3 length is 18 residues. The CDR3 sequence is CASSPGGAGAGSYNEQFF. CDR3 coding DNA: TGTGCCAGCTCACCAGGGGGAGCGGGAGCGGGGTCCTACAATGAGCAGTTCTTC.

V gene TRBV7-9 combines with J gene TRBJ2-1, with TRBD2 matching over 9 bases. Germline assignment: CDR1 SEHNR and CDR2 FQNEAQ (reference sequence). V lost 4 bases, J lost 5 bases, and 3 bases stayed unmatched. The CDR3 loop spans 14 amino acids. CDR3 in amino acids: CASSWTSENNEQFF. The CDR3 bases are TGTGCCAGCAGCTGGACTAGCGAGAACAATGAGCAGTTCTTC.

The CDR3, as DNA: TGTGCCAGCAGCGTATGGGAGGGAGGTACAGATACGCAGTATTTT. Residues: CASSVWEGGTDTQYF. The V call is TRBV9, the J call TRBJ2-3; 7 bases are shared with TRBD2. V gave up 1 base and J gave up 3 bases; unmatched junction bases: 5. This CDR3 is 15 amino acids long. Germline V gene lookup returns CDR1 SGDLS and CDR2 YYNGEE. The full variable domain, its missing parts supplied by reference TRBV9 and TRBJ2-3, is DSGVTQTPKHLITATGQRVTLRCSPRSGDLSVYWYQQSLDQGLQFLIQYYNGEERAKGNILERFSAQQFPDLHSELNLSSLELGDSALYFCASSVWEGGTDTQYFGPGTRLTVL.

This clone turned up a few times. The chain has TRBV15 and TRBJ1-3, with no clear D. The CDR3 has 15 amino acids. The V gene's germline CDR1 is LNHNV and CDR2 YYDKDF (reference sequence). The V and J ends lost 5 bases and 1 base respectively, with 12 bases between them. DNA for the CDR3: TGTGCCACCAGCTCCCGGAGGAGTTCTGGAAACACCATATATTTT. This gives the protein CATSSRRSSGNTIYF.

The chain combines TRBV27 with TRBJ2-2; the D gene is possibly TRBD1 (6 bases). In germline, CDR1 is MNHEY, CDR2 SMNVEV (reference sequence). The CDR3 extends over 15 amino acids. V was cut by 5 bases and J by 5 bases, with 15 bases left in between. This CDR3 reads CASSPRLGATGELFF. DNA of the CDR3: TGTGCCAGCAGTCCCCGGTTGGGGGCAACCGGGGAGCTGTTTTTT.